The rows below give T cell receptor beta chains drawn from one sample of a study of blood T cells in healthy people across ages. From the 5' RACE reads, TCRdb called clonotypes with MiXCR, one entry per CDR3 protein. The table lists approximately 850,000 distinct CDR3 sequences, 58% of them singletons. The source material was blood. These receptors were taken from a man in his thirties or forties in good health. CDR3s leave out the opening cysteine and the closing phenylalanine or tryptophan. The order of the fields is clone size, V gene, CDR3 protein. Clone size is shown for a subset of rows, as once, few, many or a class of expanded clone.

clone_size: NA
v_call: TRBV20-1
cdr3_aa: SASLLITYEQY

clone_size: NA
v_call: TRBV6-2/TRBV6-3
cdr3_aa: ASSYAVLNRDFGTQY

clone_size: NA
v_call: TRBV11-2
cdr3_aa: ASSFRHRGRYEQY

clone_size: NA
v_call: TRBV7-2
cdr3_aa: ASSFDRGYAEQY

clone_size: NA
v_call: TRBV12-3/TRBV12-4
cdr3_aa: ASSQGLNYGYT

clone_size: NA
v_call: TRBV6-5
cdr3_aa: ASSSPPDGHWY

clone_size: few
v_call: TRBV27
cdr3_aa: ASSSPGLAGVASYEQY

clone_size: once
v_call: TRBV27
cdr3_aa: ASSDGQPGPGETQY

clone_size: NA
v_call: TRBV28
cdr3_aa: AVDFGTLDNEQF

clone_size: few
v_call: TRBV7-2
cdr3_aa: ASSRAGSSYEQY

clone_size: NA
v_call: TRBV5-5
cdr3_aa: ASSFTSGDYNEQF

clone_size: NA
v_call: TRBV7-2
cdr3_aa: ASSLGSGEVVETQY

clone_size: NA
v_call: TRBV29-1
cdr3_aa: SVESLVIGDTQY

clone_size: NA
v_call: TRBV5-1
cdr3_aa: ASSSRQGPGAWGTEAF

clone_size: NA
v_call: TRBV28
cdr3_aa: ASSRSGGLGNQPQH

clone_size: few
v_call: TRBV6-5
cdr3_aa: ASSYSIGPNPYGYT

clone_size: NA
v_call: TRBV18
cdr3_aa: ASSPPGSNYGYT

clone_size: NA
v_call: TRBV6-2/TRBV6-3
cdr3_aa: ASTLRGGPDTQY

clone_size: NA
v_call: TRBV18
cdr3_aa: ASSDRDRMNTEAF

clone_size: NA
v_call: TRBV10-3
cdr3_aa: AISETGSPYNEQY

clone_size: NA
v_call: TRBV20-1
cdr3_aa: SAPGVGTDTQY

clone_size: NA
v_call: TRBV29-1
cdr3_aa: SVGRGLAGPQETQY

clone_size: NA
v_call: TRBV3-1
cdr3_aa: ASSQGLKHYEQY

clone_size: NA
v_call: TRBV20-1
cdr3_aa: SARGLRYNEQF

clone_size: NA
v_call: TRBV20-1
cdr3_aa: SASFGEGQQY

clone_size: NA
v_call: TRBV6-5
cdr3_aa: ASIGDWNEQF

clone_size: NA
v_call: TRBV14
cdr3_aa: ASSSRAGANTDTQY